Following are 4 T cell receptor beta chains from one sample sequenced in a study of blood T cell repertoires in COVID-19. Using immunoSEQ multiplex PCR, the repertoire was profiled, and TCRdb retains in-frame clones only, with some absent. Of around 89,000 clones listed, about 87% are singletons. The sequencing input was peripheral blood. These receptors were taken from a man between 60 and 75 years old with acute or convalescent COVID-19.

The CDR3, as DNA: TGTGCCAGCAGCTTTCTAGCGGGGACCTACAATGAGCAGTTCTTC. Its protein product is CASSFLAGTYNEQFF. The chain employs TRBV7-3 and TRBJ2-1; 9 positions agree with TRBD2. The CDR3 has 15 amino acids. V was pared by 3 bases and J by 2 bases, with 2 bases of the junction left unmatched. Germline-derived CDR1 and CDR2 are SGHTA and FQGTGA.

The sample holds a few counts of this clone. Written as DNA, the CDR3 is TGCAGCGTTGAAGGGACTGGGTCAACGAACACCGGGGAGCTGTTTTTT. It codes for CSVEGTGSTNTGELFF. This rearrangement joins TRBV29-1 to TRBJ2-2; possibly TRBD2 for D (5 bases). V shed 1 base and J shed 0 bases, with 12 bases lying between them. CDR3 length: 16 amino acids. Germline-derived CDR1 and CDR2 are SQVTM and ANQGSEA.

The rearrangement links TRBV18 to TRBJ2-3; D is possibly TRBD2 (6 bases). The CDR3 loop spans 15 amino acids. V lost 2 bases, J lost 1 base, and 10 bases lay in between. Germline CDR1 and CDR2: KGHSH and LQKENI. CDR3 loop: CASSPNSGRTDTQYF. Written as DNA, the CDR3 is TGTGCCAGCTCACCAAATAGCGGCCGCACAGATACGCAGTATTTT.

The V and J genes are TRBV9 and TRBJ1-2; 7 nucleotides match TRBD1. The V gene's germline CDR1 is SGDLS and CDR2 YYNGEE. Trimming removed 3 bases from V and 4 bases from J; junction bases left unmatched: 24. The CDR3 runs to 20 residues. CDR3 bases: TGTGCCAGCAGCGGCACCCGCCGACAGGGAGGCATCTTGAGGAGCTATGGCTACACCTTC. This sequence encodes CASSGTRRQGGILRSYGYTF.